This T cell receptor (beta chain) was captured by sequencing in a study of technical replicates of blood from several donors. This table comes from immunoSEQ multiplex PCR, and its TCRdb copy is limited to in-frame clones, with some not included. The sample has under 65,000 clones; approximately 95% are singletons. The CDR3 covers 14 residues. Germline V CDR1 and CDR2: PRHDT, FYEKMQ (reference sequence). V was clipped by 6 bases and J by 5 bases, with 17 bases between them. The sequencing sample was made of T cells isolated from PBMCs. This TCR derives from a human donor in good health. The chain is built from TRBV13 and TRBJ2-7; D perhaps matches TRBD2 (7 bases). CDR3 amino acids: CASRRGGGKNEQYF. The CDR3 nucleotides are TGTGCCAGCAGACGTGGCGGGGGCAAGAACGAGCAGTACTTC.